The sequence of this TCR beta chain was determined in a study of blood T cells in healthy people across ages. Points from the study as a whole: Strong correlation existed between TCR beta diversity and naive T cell percentage.

With a J-beta primer mix and a sample-barcoded 5' primer, a second PCR ran roughly 6 to 11 cycles. Every individual sample yielded 2.5 million or more paired-end reads (each containing CDR3). TCRdb used MiXCR to reprocess the 5' RACE reads, holding one entry per CDR3 protein. The profile covers about 670,000 distinct CDR3 sequences, with 52% appearing a single time and roughly 14% taken by the ten largest. PBMCs, at least 6 million per sample, were isolated. As to this clonotype: What it recognizes is unknown.

The CDR3 has 14 amino acids. V was cut by 2 bases and J by 1 base, with 8 bases left in between. The V gene's germline CDR1 is MRHNA and CDR2 SNTAGT. Input material: blood. The chain employs TRBV6-4 and TRBJ1-1, with D unclear. The source of this sequence is an elderly woman in good health. CDR3 sequence reads: CASSDGPENTEAFF. As DNA, the CDR3 is TGTGCCAGCAGTGACGGACCAGAGAACACTGAAGCTTTCTTT.